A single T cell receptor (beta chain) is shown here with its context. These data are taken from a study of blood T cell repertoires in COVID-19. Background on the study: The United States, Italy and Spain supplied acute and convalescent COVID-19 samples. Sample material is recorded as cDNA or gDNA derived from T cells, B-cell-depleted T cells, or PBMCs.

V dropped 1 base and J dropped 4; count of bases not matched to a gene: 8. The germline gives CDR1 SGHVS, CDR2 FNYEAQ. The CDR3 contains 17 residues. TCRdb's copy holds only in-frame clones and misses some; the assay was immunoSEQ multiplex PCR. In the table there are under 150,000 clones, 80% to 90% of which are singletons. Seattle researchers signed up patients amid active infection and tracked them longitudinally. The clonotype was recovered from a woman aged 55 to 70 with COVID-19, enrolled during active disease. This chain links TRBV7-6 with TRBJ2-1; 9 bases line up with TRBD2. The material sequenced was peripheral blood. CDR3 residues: CASSLGRGGFMYNEQFF. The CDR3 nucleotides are TGTGCCAGCAGCTTAGGGCGGGGGGGTTTTATGTACAATGAGCAGTTCTTC.